This T cell receptor (beta chain) was observed in a study of tumor-infiltrating lymphocytes in primary liver carcinoma. Points from the study as a whole: Overlap between tumor regions exceeded overlap of tumor with adjacent tissue or blood. Against blood, tumors held a significantly higher top-250-clone fraction (p = 0.039).

About this clonotype itself: What it binds is unknown. One end of the junction does not line up with germline, which may come from a read error.

Scientists recovered RNA and DNA together from roughly 21-30 mg of unsorted bulk tissue. There were over 90% viable tumor cells in every single sample of tumor. The CDR3 runs to 15 residues. Germline V gene data show CDR1 as SGHRS and CDR2 as YFSETQ. A constant-region primer primed TCR beta cDNA synthesis from roughly 520 ng of total RNA. Three-round nested multiplex PCR performed with slightly modified ARM-PCR produced the TCR beta libraries. The opening two PCR rounds, ten to eleven cycles each, paired TRBV1-TRBV30 forward primers with a C-beta reverse primer. TCRdb passed the multiplex PCR reads through MiXCR, listing each CDR3 protein once. The sample yields roughly 100,000 distinct CDR3 sequences, roughly 80% seen once.

The material sequenced was liver tumor tissue from sampling region 3. Described subset: tumor region T3, left-lateral pole. The TCR sequence derives from a man aged 40-50 years with primary liver carcinoma and hepatitis B virus infection. This chain connects TRBV5-1 to TRBJ2-6, with unresolved D. The CDR3 reads CTSSWVGSGANVLTF. Here the CDR3 DNA reads TGCACCAGCAGCTGGGTAGGCTCCGGGGCCAACGTCCTGACTTTC.